This is a list of T cell receptor beta chains from one sample in a study of vaccination effects on CD4 cells after COVID-19. This table comes from immunoSEQ multiplex PCR, and its TCRdb copy is limited to in-frame clones, with some not included. Here the sample spans tens of thousands of clones, just over 70% being singletons. These receptors have no known antigen. This sample comprised CD4+ T cells from PBMCs cultured without peptide, obtained before COVID-19 vaccination. These receptors were obtained from a human donor who had a prior SARS-CoV-2 infection. CDR3s include the opening cysteine and the closing phenylalanine or tryptophan. A D gene is named only where the DNA matches it firmly. Expanded clones are given a class, and other clones once, few, many or no size at all.

cdr3_length j_call d_call v_call clone_size cdr3_nt cdr3_aa
15 TRBJ1-2 NA TRBV5-1 NA TGCGCCAGCAGCTCGAACAGGGATCTGGGGTATGGCTACACCTTC CASSSNRDLGYGYTF
17 TRBJ2-4 NA TRBV24-1 NA TGTGCCACCAGTGACTCGCAGGGCATCGGTTCCAAAAACATTCAGTACTTC CATSDSQGIGSKNIQYF
13 TRBJ2-5 NA TRBV19 NA TGTGCCAGTAGTCTGAACGGGGCAGAGACCCAGTACTTC CASSLNGAETQYF
15 TRBJ1-5 NA TRBV7-8 NA TGTGCCAGCAGCTATCAGGGAATCAGCAATCAGCCCCAGCATTTT CASSYQGISNQPQHF
14 TRBJ1-2 NA TRBV9 NA TGTGCCAGCAGCCCCCGGGACAACGGATATGGCTACACCTTC CASSPRDNGYGYTF
15 TRBJ2-2 NA TRBV6-2/TRBV6-3 NA TGTGCCAGCAGTTACGGGGCGGGATACACCGGGGAGCTGTTTTTT CASSYGAGYTGELFF
13 TRBJ2-7 NA TRBV3-1/TRBV3-2 NA TGTGCCAGCAGCCAAGATTCCGCGCGGAGGCAGTACTTC CASSQDSARRQYF
14 TRBJ2-1 NA TRBV2 NA TGTGCCAGCAGTAAAACAGGGTACTACAATGAGCAGTTCTTC CASSKTGYYNEQFF
16 TRBJ2-2 TRBD2 TRBV18 once TGTGCCAGCTCACCACCTCGCGGGGGGTACACCGGGGAGCTGTTTTTT CASSPPRGGYTGELFF
12 TRBJ1-5 NA TRBV3-1/TRBV3-2 NA TGTGCCAGCAGCCAAAATCGACAGCCCCAGCATTTT CASSQNRQPQHF
13 TRBJ2-3 NA TRBV2 NA TGTGCCAGCGGGGGGGCCTCCGCAGATACGCAGTATTTT CASGGASADTQYF
16 TRBJ2-2 TRBD1 TRBV7-3 few TGTGCCAGCAGCTTACAACAGGGGCCTAACACCGGGGAGCTGTTTTTT CASSLQQGPNTGELFF
13 TRBJ1-5 NA TRBV5-6 NA TGTGCCAGCAGCTTGGGGAGGGTGGGGACCCAGCATTTT CASSLGRVGTQHF
15 TRBJ2-1 TRBD2 TRBV6-5 once TGTGCCAGCAGGACTAGCGGGGGGGCGGGTAATGAGCAGTTCTTC CASRTSGGAGNEQFF
14 TRBJ1-4 TRBD1 TRBV5-1 NA TGCGCCAGCAGCGAGGGGACAGGCACTGAAAAACTGTTTTTT CASSEGTGTEKLFF
14 TRBJ1-1 NA TRBV3-1/TRBV3-2 NA TGTGCCAGCAGCCAAATAGGGGGGAACACTGAAGCTTTCTTT CASSQIGGNTEAFF
10 TRBJ2-1 NA TRBV20-1 NA TGCAGTGCCAGTAACCGTGAGCAGTTCTTC CSASNREQFF
17 TRBJ2-5 TRBD1 TRBV18 once TGTGCCAGCTCACGACCGATGGACAGGCTACACCAAGAGACCCAGTACTTC CASSRPMDRLHQETQYF
14 TRBJ1-5 NA TRBV27 NA TGTGCCAGCAGTACCCGGGACCGTGCGTCGCCCCAGCATTTT CASSTRDRASPQHF
18 TRBJ1-6 NA TRBV19 NA TGTGCCAGTAAACTCAGACCCGGACAGCCCGCCGATAATTCACCCCTCCACTTT CASKLRPGQPADNSPLHF
11 TRBJ1-1 NA TRBV20-1 few TGCAGTGCTAGGGGCAGCACTGAAGCTTTCTTT CSARGSTEAFF
15 TRBJ2-1 TRBD2 TRBV7-8 NA TGTGCCAGCAGCTTCGAGCGGGGGGGAGACAATGAGCAGTTCTTC CASSFERGGDNEQFF
16 TRBJ2-7 TRBD2 TRBV4-2 few TGTGCCAGCAGCCAACGAGGGACTAGCACACCTTACGAGCAGTACTTC CASSQRGTSTPYEQYF
19 TRBJ1-1 NA TRBV5-1 NA TGCGCCAGCAGCTTCCGCAGGGCTCCCGGGGGGAAACAAAGAACTGAAGCTTTCTTT CASSFRRAPGGKQRTEAFF
13 TRBJ2-5 NA TRBV5-1 NA TGCGCCAGCAGCTTGGATTACGGGGAGACCCAGTACTTC CASSLDYGETQYF
23 TRBJ2-2 NA TRBV21-1 NA TGTGCCAGCAGCAAAGCGGTTCCAGAGACTAGCGGGGAGACCTCCTCGAACACCGGGGAGCTGTTTTTT CASSKAVPETSGETSSNTGELFF
20 TRBJ2-3 TRBD2 TRBV7-8 NA TGTGCCAGCATCAGGAAGGGACTAGCGGGAGTCAGGTTCGACGCAGATACGCAGTATTTT CASIRKGLAGVRFDADTQYF
15 TRBJ1-1 NA TRBV11-2 NA TGTGCCAGCAGCAGGAGGGACACCTGGGGGACTGAAGCTTTCTTT CASSRRDTWGTEAFF
15 TRBJ2-7 TRBD1 TRBV11-3 NA TGTGCCAGCAGCCCAAGGACAGGAAGCTCCTACGAGCAGTACTTC CASSPRTGSSYEQYF
13 TRBJ2-2 NA TRBV28 few TGTGCCAGCAGTTTCCGTAACACCGGGGAGCTGTTTTTT CASSFRNTGELFF
12 TRBJ2-3 TRBD2 TRBV2 NA TGTGCCAGCAGCGTAGTAGCGGGTACGCAGTATTTT CASSVVAGTQYF
14 TRBJ1-1 NA TRBV5-5 NA TGTGCCAGCAGCTTGGCCCTCGGGGGCCCTGAAGCTTTCTTT CASSLALGGPEAFF
15 TRBJ2-1 NA TRBV9 NA TGTGCCAGCAGCGTTCGCGGGGACTCCTACAATGAGCAGTTCTTC CASSVRGDSYNEQFF
14 TRBJ2-7 NA TRBV11-2 once TGTGCCAGCAGCTTCCTGCTGGCGGACAGCGAGCAGTACTTC CASSFLLADSEQYF
14 TRBJ1-1 NA TRBV5-1 NA TGCGCCAGCAGCGACAGTACTTTGGGCACTGAAGCTTTCTTT CASSDSTLGTEAFF
13 TRBJ2-3 NA TRBV5-6 NA TGTGCCTCTATTCGGGGGAGCACAGATACGCAGTATTTT CASIRGSTDTQYF
13 TRBJ2-7 NA TRBV14 NA TGTGCCAGCAGGACAGGACAGCCCTACGAGCAGTACTTC CASRTGQPYEQYF
15 TRBJ1-1 TRBD1 TRBV2 NA TGTGCCAGCAGTGAAGCGCGCGGCAGGGGGCACTCAGCTTTCTTT CASSEARGRGHSAFF
15 TRBJ1-5 TRBD1 TRBV10-3 NA TGTGCCATCAGTGAGTCTGCAGGGGGGCTTCAGCCCCAGCATTTT CAISESAGGLQPQHF
18 TRBJ2-1 NA TRBV16 NA TGTGCCAGCAGCCAACAAAGGGGCGGGACCCCCATATACAATGAGCAGTTCTTC CASSQQRGGTPIYNEQFF
15 TRBJ2-5 NA TRBV5-1 NA TGCGCCAGCAGCTTGGGAAACAGCGGGTGGGAGACCCAGTACTTC CASSLGNSGWETQYF
13 TRBJ1-1 TRBD1 TRBV9 NA TGTGCCAGCAGCCGGACAGGGGGCACTGAAGCTTTCTTT CASSRTGGTEAFF
16 TRBJ2-1 TRBD2 TRBV9 NA TGTGCCAGCAGCGTATCTGATAGCGGGGGGGCGAATGAGCAGTTCTTC CASSVSDSGGANEQFF
15 TRBJ2-1 TRBD2 TRBV18 NA TGTGCCAGCTCTGTAGCGGGGGGGGACGCCGCTGAGCAGTTCTTC CASSVAGGDAAEQFF
12 TRBJ2-3 NA TRBV6-5 NA TGTGCCAGCAGTTACTGGGGAGATACGCAGTATTTT CASSYWGDTQYF